These T cell receptor beta chains were read from a single sample in a study of cytomegalovirus exposure and HLA in healthy donors. TCRdb's copy holds only in-frame clones and misses some; the assay was immunoSEQ multiplex PCR. The data show more than 110,000 clones, around 79% seen once. The sample was PBMCs. Source of these receptors: a female donor in good health and CMV-seronegative. Each CDR3 is given with its conserved first and last residue. A D gene is named only where the DNA matches it firmly. Size values are once, few and many counts, or a class for expanded clones, and some rows have none.

v_call	clone_size	j_call	d_call	cdr3_length	cdr3_aa	cdr3_nt
TRBV5-6	.	TRBJ2-1	TRBD2	18	CASSSGTSGPSSYNEQFF	TGTGCCAGCAGTTCCGGGACTAGCGGGCCGAGCTCCTACAATGAGCAGTTCTTC
TRBV7-2	.	TRBJ2-7	.	12	CASSPASREQYF	TGTGCCAGCAGCCCCGCATCTCGGGAGCAGTACTTC
TRBV18	.	TRBJ1-1	.	13	CASSPPAEQVAFF	TGTGCCAGCTCACCACCGGCCGAACAGGTAGCTTTCTTT
TRBV11-2	.	TRBJ1-3	.	14	CASSLNRAGNTIYF	TGTGCCAGCAGCTTAAACAGGGCAGGAAACACCATATATTTT
TRBV5-1	.	TRBJ2-7	TRBD1	15	CASSSWDRDVYEQYF	TGCGCCAGCAGCTCCTGGGACAGGGACGTCTACGAGCAGTACTTC
TRBV2	.	TRBJ2-5	.	13	CASSETGLETQYF	TGTGCCAGCAGTGAGACAGGCCTAGAGACCCAGTACTTC
TRBV7-8	.	TRBJ2-7	TRBD1	14	CASSLEGQGYEQYF	TGTGCCAGCAGCTTAGAGGGACAGGGCTACGAGCAGTACTTC
TRBV15	.	TRBJ2-7	TRBD2	14	CATSAGTSIYEQYF	TGTGCCACCAGCGCCGGGACTAGCATCTACGAGCAGTACTTC
TRBV7-8	once	TRBJ2-1	TRBD2	14	CASSLSGTSRSQFF	TGTGCCAGCAGCCTCTCCGGGACTAGTCGTTCGCAGTTCTTC
TRBV6-5	.	TRBJ1-3	.	16	CASSLRFASSGNTIYF	TGTGCCAGCAGTTTGCGATTCGCGAGCTCTGGAAACACCATATATTTT
TRBV6-1	.	TRBJ1-5	.	15	CASKGGPNSNQPQHF	TGTGCCAGCAAAGGAGGGCCAAATAGCAATCAGCCCCAGCATTTT
TRBV5-1	.	TRBJ2-1	.	15	CASRRPGTSNNEQFF	TGCGCCAGCCGCCGACCGGGGACATCTAACAATGAGCAGTTCTTC
TRBV7-9	.	TRBJ2-1	TRBD2	16	CASSLVSGSGIDEQFF	TGTGCCAGCAGCTTAGTTAGCGGGAGCGGGATCGATGAGCAGTTCTTC
TRBV10-3	.	TRBJ1-5	.	13	CAISSGPNQPQHF	TGTGCCATCAGTTCAGGCCCCAATCAGCCCCAGCATTTT
TRBV7-9	.	TRBJ1-6	TRBD1	16	CASSPGQGFGNSPLHF	TGTGCCAGCAGCCCCGGACAGGGATTTGGTAATTCACCCCTCCACTTT
TRBV4-3	.	TRBJ2-7	TRBD1	16	CASSHSGTGEAYEQYF	TGCGCCAGCAGCCACTCCGGGACAGGGGAGGCCTACGAGCAGTACTTC
TRBV4-3	.	TRBJ1-6	.	14	CASSHVNENSPLHF	TGCGCCAGCAGCCACGTTAACGAGAATTCACCCCTCCACTTT
TRBV27	once	TRBJ2-5	TRBD2	13	CASRSGTWETQYF	TGTGCCAGCAGAAGCGGGACCTGGGAGACCCAGTACTTC
TRBV7-2	.	TRBJ1-4	.	14	CASSLRQWDEKLFF	TGTGCCAGCAGCTTACGACAATGGGATGAAAAACTGTTTTTT
TRBV6-5	.	TRBJ2-5	TRBD2	16	CASSYANSGGQETQYF	TGTGCCAGCAGTTACGCCAATTCCGGGGGGCAAGAGACCCAGTACTTC
TRBV19	once	TRBJ1-5	.	14	CASSIGPGPQPQHF	TGTGCCAGTAGTATAGGGCCAGGGCCTCAGCCCCAGCATTTT
TRBV25-1	.	TRBJ2-7	.	14	CASTGFGGAGEQYF	TGTGCCAGCACAGGGTTTGGGGGGGCCGGCGAGCAGTACTTC
TRBV28	.	TRBJ1-2	.	14	CASSFFTGIYGYTF	TGTGCCAGCAGTTTTTTCACAGGGATCTATGGCTACACCTTC
TRBV2	many	TRBJ1-5	.	14	CASSDGRGPEPQHF	TGTGCCAGCAGTGACGGGAGGGGCCCGGAACCCCAGCATTTT
TRBV28	.	TRBJ1-5	.	16	CASSLGARVELQPQHF	TGTGCCAGCAGTTTAGGGGCCAGGGTAGAATTACAGCCCCAGCATTTT
TRBV29-1	once	TRBJ1-1	.	10	CSVEVDRAFF	TGCAGCGTTGAAGTCGACAGGGCTTTCTTT
TRBV5-4	.	TRBJ1-5	.	14	CASSAGVSNQPQHF	TGTGCCAGCAGCGCCGGGGTCTCTAATCAGCCCCAGCATTTT
TRBV6-8	.	TRBJ2-2	TRBD2	17	CASSSKLRGGRTGELFF	TGTGCCAGCAGCTCCAAATTGCGGGGGGGCCGAACCGGGGAGCTGTTTTTT
TRBV11-2	once	TRBJ2-5	.	14	CASSLVAGQQTQYF	TGTGCCAGCAGCTTAGTTGCAGGCCAACAGACCCAGTACTTC
TRBV15	.	TRBJ1-2	.	14	CATSRVAGAGGYTF	TGTGCCACCAGCAGAGTTGCGGGCGCAGGTGGCTACACCTTC
TRBV4-3	.	TRBJ2-1	TRBD2	17	CASSQGMRGGSYNEQFF	TGCGCCAGCAGCCAAGGCATGCGGGGGGGCTCTTACAATGAGCAGTTCTTC
TRBV5-4	few	TRBJ1-1	.	13	CASSQRLGTEAFF	TGTGCCAGCAGTCAGCGGTTAGGCACTGAAGCTTTCTTT
TRBV10-3	few	TRBJ1-1	TRBD1	14	CAITEPDRGTEAFF	TGTGCCATCACCGAGCCGGACAGGGGCACTGAAGCTTTCTTT
TRBV19	.	TRBJ2-7	.	15	CASSMSMGAAYEQYF	TGTGCCAGTAGTATGAGCATGGGGGCCGCCTACGAGCAGTACTTC
TRBV6-5	.	TRBJ2-7	.	13	CASSRGSGYEQYF	TGTGCCAGCAGTAGAGGGAGTGGCTACGAGCAGTACTTC
TRBV6-4	.	TRBJ2-1	.	15	CASSEEFSLYNEQFF	TGTGCCAGCAGTGAGGAGTTTTCACTCTACAATGAGCAGTTCTTC
TRBV7-2	.	TRBJ2-7	.	17	CASSSWGRGTLSYEQYF	TGTGCCAGCAGCTCCTGGGGGAGGGGGACCCTTTCCTACGAGCAGTACTTC
TRBV6-6	.	TRBJ2-5	TRBD1	13	CASRLTGDETQYF	TGTGCCAGCAGACTGACAGGGGACGAGACCCAGTACTTC
TRBV7-9	.	TRBJ2-7	TRBD2	14	CASSASGGAYEQYF	TGTGCCAGCAGCGCTAGCGGGGGGGCCTACGAGCAGTACTTC
TRBV6-4	.	TRBJ1-5	.	18	CASTRIRRLLYSNQPQHF	TGTGCCAGCACCCGAATCCGTCGACTACTTTATAGCAATCAGCCCCAGCATTTT
TRBV29-1	.	TRBJ2-7	.	12	CSVGETRLEQYF	TGCAGCGTTGGGGAGACTAGACTCGAGCAGTACTTC
TRBV27	.	TRBJ2-6	TRBD1	15	CASSGTGVGANVLTF	TGTGCCAGCAGTGGGACAGGGGTCGGGGCCAACGTCCTGACTTTC
TRBV5-1	.	TRBJ2-1	TRBD2	16	CASSLELADLYNEQFF	TGCGCCAGCAGCTTGGAACTAGCGGATCTCTACAATGAGCAGTTCTTC
TRBV7-9	once	TRBJ2-1	TRBD2	11	CASGLVNEQFF	TGTGCCAGCGGACTAGTTAATGAGCAGTTCTTC
TRBV18	.	TRBJ2-5	.	13	CASSPTMRETQYF	TGTGCCAGCTCACCAACCATGAGGGAGACCCAGTACTTC
TRBV15	once	TRBJ2-4	.	16	CATSRGQQLAKNIQYF	TGTGCCACCAGCAGAGGACAACAGCTAGCCAAAAACATTCAGTACTTC
TRBV19	few	TRBJ1-1	.	13	CASSIRGDTEAFF	TGTGCCAGTAGTATCAGGGGAGACACTGAAGCTTTCTTT
TRBV2	.	TRBJ2-3	.	15	CASSERRGRTDTQYF	TGTGCCAGCAGCGAACGGAGGGGGCGCACAGATACGCAGTATTTT
TRBV7-2	.	TRBJ2-3	TRBD2	15	CASSSGLAGTDTQYF	TGTGCCAGCAGCTCGGGACTAGCGGGCACAGATACGCAGTATTTT
TRBV11-3	.	TRBJ1-1	.	12	CASSPRNTEAFF	TGTGCCAGCAGCCCCCGGAACACTGAAGCTTTCTTT
TRBV28	.	TRBJ2-3	TRBD2	16	CASSLGLDPSTDTQYF	TGTGCCAGCAGTTTGGGACTAGACCCTAGCACAGATACGCAGTATTTT
TRBV5-4	.	TRBJ2-3	.	17	CASSSDQAYTSTDTQYF	TGTGCCAGCAGCTCGGATCAGGCCTATACTAGCACAGATACGCAGTATTTT